The 14 T cell receptor beta chains in this list originate from one sample, sequenced in a study of cytomegalovirus exposure and HLA in healthy donors. A multiplex PCR was run with 60 Vbeta primers and 13 Jbeta primers. TCRdb's table, derived via immunoSEQ multiplex PCR, lists solely in-frame clones and lacks some. The sample lists about 130,000 clones, around three quarters occurring once. The specimen was PBMCs. Source of these receptors: a woman in her forties or fifties in good health and CMV-seronegative.

The chain recombines TRBV4-1 with TRBJ1-1; D is uncertain. Trimming cost V 1 base and J 4 bases, with 10 bases left between them. The CDR3 totals 14 residues. Per the germline V gene, CDR1 is MGHRA and CDR2 is YSYEKL. CDR3 nucleotides: TGCGCCAGCAGCCAAGCTCCACCGGTCACTGAAGCTTTCTTT. This gives the protein CASSQAPPVTEAFF.

This chain uses TRBV10-2 with TRBJ1-5; no definite D call. The CDR3 runs to 14 residues. V was trimmed by 4 bases and J by 3 bases, leaving 10 bases between them. CDR1 is WSHSY and CDR2 is SAAADI in the germline V gene. In nucleotides, the CDR3 is TGCGCCAGCAGTGCCCCGGGGTCCAATCAGCCCCAGCATTTT. It encodes CASSAPGSNQPQHF.

The chain joins TRBV19 to TRBJ2-6; 10 bases line up with TRBD1. The CDR3 covers 18 residues. Trimming at V came to 10 bases and at J to 0 bases, leaving 12 bases not matched to a gene. In germline, CDR1 is LNHDA, CDR2 SQIVND (reference sequence). The CDR3 protein is CAIQQAGTGVSGANVLTF. The CDR3 region has the DNA TGTGCCATTCAACAAGCCGGGACAGGGGTCTCTGGGGCCAACGTCCTGACTTTC.

This clone has more than one count but fewer than ten. This sequence joins TRBV14 and TRBJ1-1, with no clear D. The CDR3 has 12 amino acids. V lost 1 base, J lost 10 bases, and 10 bases lay in between. Germline V gives CDR1 SGHDN, CDR2 FVKESK. The CDR3 protein is CASSQVATRAFF. As DNA, the CDR3 is TGTGCCAGCAGCCAAGTTGCGACACGAGCTTTCTTT.

The chain links TRBV5-4 to TRBJ2-2; 8 nucleotides align to TRBD2. V shed 1 base and J 4 bases; nucleotides not matched to a gene: 6. Per the germline V gene, CDR1 is SGHNT and CDR2 is YYREEE (reference sequence). This CDR3 has 16 amino acids. DNA for the CDR3: TGTGCCAGCAGCTTGTACAGCGGGAGAGGCACCGGGGAGCTGTTTTTT. Protein product: CASSLYSGRGTGELFF.

DNA for the CDR3: TGCGCCAGCAGCTTGGGAGATCCCCGGACAACTGAAGCTTTCTTT. This encodes CASSLGDPRTTEAFF. The V and J genes are TRBV5-1 and TRBJ1-1; D may be TRBD1 (5 bases). The CDR3 runs to 15 residues. Trimming removed 0 bases at V and 5 bases at J, with 14 bases between. CDR1 and CDR2 (germline): SGHRS, YFSETQ.

This clone was seen just once. This rearrangement joins TRBV7-9 to TRBJ2-7, with D possibly being TRBD2 (5 bases). From germline, CDR1 is SEHNR and CDR2 FQNEAQ (reference sequence). The V gene lost 1 base and the J gene lost 2 bases, with 15 bases spanning the gap. The CDR3 is 16 amino acids. This CDR3 is CASSLGAGLAAYEQYF. The DNA of the CDR3 is TGTGCCAGCAGCTTAGGGGCGGGCCTAGCAGCCTACGAGCAGTACTTC.

This chain uses TRBV19 with TRBJ2-5; 11 bases fit TRBD1. The germline V gene has CDR1 LNHDA and CDR2 SQIVND (reference sequence). V shed 6 bases, J shed 9 bases, and the junction held 9 bases outside the gene matches. This CDR3 contains 14 residues. The DNA of the CDR3 is TGTGCCAGTAGCCCCGGGACAGGGGGAATGGCCCAGTACTTC. Protein: CASSPGTGGMAQYF.

This clone was detected a few times. This chain joins TRBV10-3 and TRBJ2-5; 8 nucleotides agree with TRBD2. With 3 bases clipped from V and 1 base from J, the junction kept 4 bases outside the gene matches. The germline gives CDR1 ENHRY, CDR2 SYGVKD. The CDR3 spans 15 residues. CDR3 DNA sequence: TGTGCCATCAGTGAATTAGCGGGGACCCAAGAGACCCAGTACTTC. Residues: CAISELAGTQETQYF.

This rearrangement joins TRBV11-3 to TRBJ2-7; unclear D gene. This CDR3 region has 14 residues. Trimming removed 2 bases from V and 0 bases from J, with 8 bases in between. Germline lookup yields CDR1 SGHNT and CDR2 YENEEA. Here the CDR3 reads CASSLFPDSYEQYF. CDR3 bases: TGTGCCAGCAGCTTATTTCCAGACTCCTACGAGCAGTACTTC.

The chain has TRBV19 and TRBJ1-2; D unresolved. V dropped 3 bases and J dropped 10 bases, with 9 bases sitting between them. Germline assignment: CDR1 LNHDA and CDR2 SQIVND (reference sequence). The CDR3 totals 11 residues. The CDR3 here is CASSIRGDYTF. The CDR3, as DNA: TGTGCCAGTAGTATCCGGGGAGACTACACCTTC.

This clone has a single count. CDR3 DNA: TGTGCCAGCAGTTTATTAACAGGGGGTTACAATGAGCAGTTCTTC. Translating it yields CASSLLTGGYNEQFF. The rearrangement uses TRBV28 and TRBJ2-1; 8 bases align to TRBD1. The CDR3 extends over 15 amino acids. The junction had 3 bases not matched to a gene; V was cut back by 1 base and J by 4 bases. Germline CDR1 reads MDHEN; CDR2 reads SYDVKM.

This chain joins TRBV25-1 and TRBJ1-2; the match to TRBD1 covers 9 bases. This CDR3 has 15 residues. J was trimmed by 7 bases and V by 0 bases; bases with no gene match: 6. Germline assignment: CDR1 MGHDK and CDR2 SYGVNS. The CDR3 loop reads CASSEYAGTGSGYTF. The CDR3 DNA reads as TGTGCCAGCAGTGAATATGCCGGGACAGGGAGTGGCTACACCTTC.

For this clone: One junction end does not reproduce the germline sequence, and a read error may be involved. This rearrangement joins TRBV30 to TRBJ1-2; TRBD1 matches at 7 bases. The CDR3 length is 12 residues. Germline CDR1 and CDR2: GTSNPN and SVGIG (reference sequence). CDR3 bases: TGTGCCTGGAATGGTAACAGGGGAGGCTACCCCTTC. Translating gives CAWNGNRGGYPF.